Given below is one T cell receptor (beta chain) in context. Antigen specificity is unknown. This entry belongs to a study of T cell responses to AZD1222 COVID-19 vaccine. Study outcomes and limitations: It was only six AZD1222 recipients who were seropositive at baseline. The donor group comprised mostly white British people and more females; the analysis possibly underestimated clonal diversity.

TCRdb keeps only in-frame clones here, not all; method: immunoSEQ multiplex PCR. The table shows under 140,000 clones, with 80% to 95% occurring only once. Germline V lookup: CDR1 MGHRA, CDR2 YSYEKL. V was pared by 0 bases and J by 11 bases, with 22 bases between. The CDR3 consists of 16 residues. The sequences come from peripheral blood, collected 28 days after the second AZD1222 dose. This sequence originates from an adult who received the AZD1222 COVID-19 vaccine. The chain couples TRBV4-1 to TRBJ1-1, with unresolved D. The CDR3 nucleotides are TGCGCCAGCAGCCAAGAAGTTTCGTCTCTTACCGTGGGGGCTTTCTTT. Amino acid sequence: CASSQEVSSLTVGAFF.